This is a list of T cell receptor beta chains from one sample in a study of identical twins. A single record per CDR3 protein comes from TCRdb applying MiXCR to the 5' RACE reads. Among more than 650,000 distinct CDR3 sequences listed, around 6.1% were seen once. The sample taken for sequencing was naive T cells sorted from blood. The receptor set was obtained from a man between 18 and 29 years old in good health. The conserved cysteine and the conserved F or W are not part of the CDR3 here. Size is omitted from some rows. Given values are once, few, many or a class for expanded clones.

size | V | CDR3
many | TRBV9 | ASSLSAGGPSADTQY
many | TRBV5-1 | ASSLDKPNTDTQY
. | TRBV5-1 | ASRPASGGQDTQY
many | TRBV29-1 | SARLAGGSYEQY
. | TRBV6-4 | ASSEEGIGEAF
many | TRBV20-1 | SARPRAAREQY
. | TRBV5-5 | ASSLTTGRNTGELF
few | TRBV3-1 | ASSQGTGNYNEQF
. | TRBV12-3/TRBV12-4 | AIILSGANVLT
few | TRBV4-1 | ASSQERDSYNEQF
few | TRBV7-9 | ASSLNRDGSSYEQY
few | TRBV7-2 | ASSQLGSEQF
few | TRBV27 | ASSLGRPLSGYT
. | TRBV5-6 | ASSFGSVDYNEQF
. | TRBV20-1 | SATNSGDGNEQF
. | TRBV6-2/TRBV6-3 | ASSYSGEGRSEAF
many | TRBV5-1 | ASSLDPPEQF
few | TRBV28 | ASSPWTGAPSNQPQH
. | TRBV20-1 | SARDGAYEQY
. | TRBV5-6 | ASRLQGRGNTEAF
few | TRBV20-1 | SARPKGLAGAAIDTQY
. | TRBV3-1 | ASSQDIRNQPQH
many | TRBV6-1 | ASSTTGSNNQPQH
few | TRBV27 | ASKQGNTGELF
many | TRBV20-1 | SASRDSLYEQY
few | TRBV14 | ASSQLLALGNEQF
many | TRBV12-5 | ASGLESGRDEQF
many | TRBV20-1 | SARDMVADTQY
few | TRBV5-1 | ASRALAGGTTDTQY
. | TRBV27 | ASSPRDRVKTDTQY
. | TRBV9 | ASSVSGGRVDEQY
many | TRBV12-3/TRBV12-4 | ASSLGGGRNQPQH
many | TRBV5-5 | ASAQWTSAMNEQF
many | TRBV20-1 | SASVRVGTRAGDIQY
few | TRBV5-6 | AIPGAHLNTEAF
. | TRBV7-6 | ASSLDPGRETQY
few | TRBV9 | ASSAGTSIGETQY
many | TRBV4-1 | ASSHRRGLDTQY
few | TRBV28 | ASSWGGGQPQH
few | TRBV4-1 | ASSQANEETQY
many | TRBV20-1 | SAGGGGQETQY
few | TRBV20-1 | SARAGTEQY
many | TRBV29-1 | SVGYRDRVSTEAF
many | TRBV20-1 | SARVRDRRGYT
. | TRBV9 | ASSFRDSRTGELF
. | TRBV29-1 | SVAGQGTTEAF
. | TRBV11-2 | ASSLSIASGSGLNEQF
many | TRBV7-9 | ASSFSLDTQY
few | TRBV12-3/TRBV12-4 | ASSPIPGSSYNEQF
few | TRBV20-1 | SASPAGGGWTTGELF
many | TRBV10-3 | AITDTGNTDTQY